The TCR beta chain described here comes from a study of CD8 T cells in Susac syndrome (dated by TCRdb to between 2018 and 2021). Looking at the study overall: The study used repertoire sequencing to test whether antigen drove CD8+ T cell activation and differentiation in Susac syndrome.

Peripheral blood CD8+ and CD4+ T cells from healthy donors, Susac syndrome patients and multiple sclerosis patients were profiled using high-throughput TCR beta sequencing. The healthy donors served as controls matched for age and sex. Bulk CD8+ and CD4+ T cells were purified magnetically by negative isolation, whereas CD8+ TEMRA cells were enriched by FACS. Blood was collected in EDTA tubes and processed within 24 hours, with PBMCs isolated through density gradient centrifugation. PBMCs intended for TCR sequencing were frozen in liquid nitrogen and were later thawed in a 37 degrees C water bath. The sorted or isolated CD4+, CD8+ and CD8+ TEMRA cells reached a purity of at least 90%. The paper's findings and limits, for the study overall: The number of individuals in the TCR sequencing and HLA analysis was recognized as being relatively small.

The CDR1 and CDR2 encoded by the germline V gene (reference sequence) are LGHDT and YNNKEL. V is pared back by 0 bases and J by 3 bases, with 17 bases lying between the germline termini. The CDR3 spans 17 residues, from the cysteine through the phenylalanine. Only the CDR3 DNA stays, 51 bases, in frame from base 1. Of note for this clonotype: The antigen this receptor binds is unknown. No clone much larger than this one lies a single base away; base qualities are absent.

RNA was extracted with the RNeasy kit and roughly 0.45 to 1 ug was reverse transcribed using random hexamers. The immunoSEQ multiplex PCR assay, which covers 54 Vbeta and 13 Jbeta segments, was used to amplify TCR beta CDR3 regions. PCR amplification bias was corrected by using a synthetic template baseline for primer optimization and computational correction. As for the original processing: Reads were annotated to V, D and J genes according to IMGT and were analyzed with immunoSEQ Analyzer, with only productive sequences retained. Clonality was calculated as one minus the Shannon entropy normalized by log2 of the number of productive unique sequences. For each patient and control, public and private clones were evaluated among the 100 most prevalent clones. Susac-specific clones were defined as absent from healthy and MS cohorts, 1052 published viral clones and other ImmuneACCESS disease sequences. TCRdb passed the public sequencing reads through fastp at Q25 and MiXCR, retaining productive beta sequences. One record per CDR3 amino acid sequence lists the most common genes and DNA. The V and J calls here are based on TCRdb, not the publication. The table for this sample lists 150,000 to 200,000 distinct CDR3 sequences; around 94% of them were counted only once. In total, the top ten clones hold over 0.12% of the sample.

Recombination linked TRBV3-1 to TRBJ1-1; the D gene is perhaps TRBD1, from 6 matching bases. Sequencing was performed on CD4+ T cells from PBMCs. The sequence was collected from a human donor in good health. The DNA sequence is given as TGTGCCAGCAGCCAAGATCTGGCCAGGGGCATTTACACTGAAGCTTTCTTT. It encodes CASSQDLARGIYTEAFF.